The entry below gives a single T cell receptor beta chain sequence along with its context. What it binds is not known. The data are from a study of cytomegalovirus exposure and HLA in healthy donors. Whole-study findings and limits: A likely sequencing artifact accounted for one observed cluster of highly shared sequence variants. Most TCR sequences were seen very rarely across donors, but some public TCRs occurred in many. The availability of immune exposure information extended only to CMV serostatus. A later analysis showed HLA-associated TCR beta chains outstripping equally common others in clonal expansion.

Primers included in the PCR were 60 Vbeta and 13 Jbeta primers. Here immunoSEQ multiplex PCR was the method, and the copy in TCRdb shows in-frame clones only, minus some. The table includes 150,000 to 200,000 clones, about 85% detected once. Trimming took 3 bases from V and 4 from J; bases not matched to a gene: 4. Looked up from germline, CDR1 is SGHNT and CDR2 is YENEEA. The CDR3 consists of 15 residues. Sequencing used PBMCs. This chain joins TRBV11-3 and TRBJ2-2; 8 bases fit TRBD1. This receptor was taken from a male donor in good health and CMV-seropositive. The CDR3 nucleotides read TGTGCCAGCAGCTTTGGACAGGGAGGCACCGGGGAGCTGTTTTTT. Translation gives CASSFGQGGTGELFF. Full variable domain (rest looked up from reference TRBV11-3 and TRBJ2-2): EAGVVQSPRYKIIEKKQPVAFWCNPISGHNTLYWYLQNLGQGPELLIRYENEEAVDDSQLPKDRFSAERLKGVDSTLKIQPAELGDSAVYLCASSFGQGGTGELFFGEGSRLTVL.